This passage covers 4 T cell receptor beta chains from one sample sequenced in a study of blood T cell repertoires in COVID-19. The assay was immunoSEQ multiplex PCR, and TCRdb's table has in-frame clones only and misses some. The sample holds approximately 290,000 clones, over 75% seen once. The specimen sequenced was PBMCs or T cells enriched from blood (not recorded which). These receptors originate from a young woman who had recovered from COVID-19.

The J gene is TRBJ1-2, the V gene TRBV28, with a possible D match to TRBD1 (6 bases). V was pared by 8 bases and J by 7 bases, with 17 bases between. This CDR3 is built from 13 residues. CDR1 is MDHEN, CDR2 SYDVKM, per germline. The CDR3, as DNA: TGTGCCAGCCGGTCGGTGGGGGCGGGTGGCTACACCTTC. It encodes CASRSVGAGGYTF.

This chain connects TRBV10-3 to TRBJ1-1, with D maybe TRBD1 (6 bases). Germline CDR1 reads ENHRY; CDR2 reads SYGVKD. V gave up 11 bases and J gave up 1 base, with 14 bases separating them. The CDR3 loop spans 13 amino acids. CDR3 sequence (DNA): TGTGCCCTTCAGACAGGACCGAACACTGAAGCTTTCTTT. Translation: CALQTGPNTEAFF.

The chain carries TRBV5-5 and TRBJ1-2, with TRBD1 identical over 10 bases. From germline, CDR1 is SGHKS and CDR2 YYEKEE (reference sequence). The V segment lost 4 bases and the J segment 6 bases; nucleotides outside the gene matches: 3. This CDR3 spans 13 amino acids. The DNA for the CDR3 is TGTGCCAGCAGCCTCGGGACAGGGGATGGCTACACCTTC. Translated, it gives CASSLGTGDGYTF.

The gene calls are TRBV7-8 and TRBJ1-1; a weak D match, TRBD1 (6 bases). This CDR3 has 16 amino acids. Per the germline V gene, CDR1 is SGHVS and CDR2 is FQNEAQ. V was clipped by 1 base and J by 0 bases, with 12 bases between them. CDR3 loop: CASSLGGQVMNTEAFF. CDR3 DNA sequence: TGTGCCAGCAGCTTAGGGGGGCAGGTCATGAACACTGAAGCTTTCTTT. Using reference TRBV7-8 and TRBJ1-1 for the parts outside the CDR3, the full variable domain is GAGVSQSPRYKVAKRGQDVALRCDPISGHVSLFWYQQALGQGPEFLTYFQNEAQLDKSGLPSDRFFAERPEGSVSTLKIQRTQQEDSAVYLCASSLGGQVMNTEAFFGQGTRLTVV.